This TCR beta chain was found in a study of post-analysis software for immune sequencing data (dated by TCRdb to about 2015). Concerning the study at large: The recorded disease courses included relapsing-remitting, secondary progressive and progressive-relapsing multiple sclerosis, and some patients had no subtype annotation. The patient repertoires were compared against approximately eleven previously published healthy control repertoires obtained from donors aged about 6 to 26 years. A subset of samples was prepared in parallel using single-end sample barcoding, then pooled and co-amplified after Illumina adapter ligation.

TCR beta repertoires were profiled from peripheral blood of roughly 13 young patients with multiple sclerosis to demonstrate the VDJtools post-analysis software. The multiple sclerosis patients were children and adolescents ranging in age from 6 to 15 years. This clonotype appeared many times. Its specific antigen is unknown. Per-base qualities were not stored, and no clone one base away is much larger. General findings and caveats noted by the study authors: Direct clustering with F measure revealed strong co-clustering of samples prepared in the same batch, which led to a batch-effect correction. The multiple sclerosis patient group was slightly younger than the control group. Normalized Chao1 diversity was significantly lower in multiple sclerosis patients than controls, suggesting substantial peripheral T-cell clonal expansion. Significantly higher frequencies in patients than in controls were found for a few TRBV segments, including TRBV5-6, TRBV5-1 and TRBV20-1.

The CDR3 sequence holds 13 residues, the cysteine and phenylalanine included. The read is trimmed to its CDR3 DNA, 39 bases read in frame from base 1. For this chain, trimming is 7 bases at the V end and 4 bases at the J end, and the number of junction bases without a gene match is 4. Based on the germline V gene, the CDR1 and CDR2 sequences are SGHRS and YFSETQ. Libraries were prepared through PCR. The data were produced on an Illumina HiSeq 2500. To reduce PCR and sequencing biases, unique molecular identifiers were incorporated into the TCR beta cDNA libraries. Per 1 to 10 million input T cells, some 500,000 cDNA molecules were obtained, such that each molecule approximated one T cell. The same protocol used for the earlier healthy control dataset was applied to prepare and sequence the patient libraries. Within a given batch, samples were prepared together, multiplexed and sequenced on the same HiSeq lane. Per the source publication's procedure: MIGEC was used to process the raw barcoded reads, and molecular identifier groups with only a single read were discarded before consensus assembly and CDR3 extraction. Clonotype tables were post-analysed with VDJtools, normalizing diversity by down-sampling all datasets to the smallest sample size. To correct batch-related cross-sample contamination, repertoire overlap clustering matched CDR3 amino acid sequences but not nucleotide sequences. Starting from the raw public reads, TCRdb applied fastp trimming at Q25, assembled clones with MiXCR and retained in-frame beta chains. Each CDR3 protein gets just one entry, which takes the most common genes and DNA from the rows behind it. These V and J calls originate from TCRdb's pipeline instead of the authors' own analysis. Counted in this sample were 180,000 or so distinct CDR3 sequences; roughly 30% of them appeared once. Together, the top ten hold 3% to 3.5% of the sample.

The clonotype comes from a girl between 2 and 17 years old with multiple sclerosis. The sample was blood. In this chain, TRBV5-1 is recombined with TRBJ2-1, with 8 junctional bases fitting TRBD2. The nucleotide sequence is TGCGCCAGCTTAGCGGGATGGTACAATGAGCAGTTCTTC. This yields the protein CASLAGWYNEQFF.